The 27 T cell receptor beta chains presented below share a single source sample, sequenced in a study of T cell responses to AZD1222 COVID-19 vaccine. The data were produced by immunoSEQ multiplex PCR, yet TCRdb's version contains in-frame clones alone and is incomplete. The data contain around 59,000 clones, roughly 87% of them seen just once; the ten biggest clones take up 6.1%. Specimen: peripheral blood, collected 28 days after the second AZD1222 dose. Every receptor here comes from an adult who received the AZD1222 COVID-19 vaccine.

The rearrangement uses TRBV30 and TRBJ1-4; unclear D gene. The CDR3 has 15 amino acids. Germline V lookup: CDR1 GTSNPN, CDR2 SVGIG (reference sequence). V lost 4 bases, J lost 1 base, and 13 bases lay in between. The DNA for the CDR3 is TGTGCCTGGAAATCCAGGCGGCTAACTAATGAAAAACTGTTTTTT. This translates into CAWKSRRLTNEKLFF.

This chain links TRBV2 with TRBJ2-1; 9 nucleotides line up with TRBD2. With V trimmed by 8 bases and J by 4 bases, 6 bases remained unmatched. This CDR3 comprises 14 residues. From germline, CDR1 is SNHLY and CDR2 FYNNEI. The chain's CDR3 is CASRGRAGYNEQFF. In nucleotides, the CDR3 is TGTGCCAGCCGCGGGAGGGCTGGGTACAATGAGCAGTTCTTC.

The chain joins TRBV5-4 to TRBJ2-7; D unclear. CDR1 and CDR2 (germline): SGHNT, YYREEE (reference sequence). V lost 0 bases to trimming and J lost 1 base, with 8 bases between them. The CDR3 length is 14 residues. DNA for the CDR3: TGTGCCAGCAGCTTGGAGATGGGATCCTACGAGCAGTACTTC. Translated: CASSLEMGSYEQYF.

This clone has just one count. This sequence joins TRBV6-5 and TRBJ1-5; D ambiguous. Germline V gene data show CDR1 as MNHEY and CDR2 as SVGAGI. V lost 5 bases and J lost 4, with 15 bases in between. The CDR3 contains 15 residues. CDR3 loop: CASSPSQGLNQPQHF. The CDR3 region has the DNA TGTGCCAGCAGTCCTTCTCAAGGTCTTAATCAGCCCCAGCATTTT.

The chain couples TRBV5-1 to TRBJ2-7; TRBD2 might be the D (6 bases). CDR3 size: 12 residues. Germline V gene lookup returns CDR1 SGHRS and CDR2 YFSETQ. Trimming shortened V by 7 bases and J by 0 bases, and 8 bases separated the two germline ends. In DNA form, the CDR3 reads TGCGCCAGCTGGCGGGACTCCTACGAGCAGTACTTC. This sequence encodes CASWRDSYEQYF.

The rearrangement links TRBV4-1 to TRBJ2-3; 7 bases fit TRBD1. The V and J ends lost 2 bases and 0 bases, in that order; junction bases with no gene match: 2. Germline-derived CDR1 and CDR2 are MGHRA and YSYEKL. CDR3 size: 15 residues. This CDR3 is CASSQPDRSTDTQYF. In DNA, the CDR3 is TGCGCCAGCAGCCAACCGGACAGGAGCACAGATACGCAGTATTTT.

The chain is built from TRBV28 and TRBJ2-2; 7 bases fit TRBD2. Germline V CDR1 and CDR2: MDHEN, SYDVKM. This CDR3 comprises 15 residues. Germline trimming cut 3 bases from V and 4 bases from J; bases unmatched to any gene: 5. CDR3 bases: TGTGCCAGCAGTTTCAGCGGGAAGGTCACCGGGGAGCTGTTTTTT. Translating it yields CASSFSGKVTGELFF.

Only one count was recorded for this clone. V and J are TRBV4-1 and TRBJ1-2, with D maybe TRBD1 (5 bases). This CDR3 is 15 amino acids long. CDR1 and CDR2 from the germline V gene are MGHRA and YSYEKL. With 2 bases removed from V and 5 bases from J, the gap between germline ends came to 15 bases. The DNA for the CDR3 is TGCGCCAGCAGCCAAAGAGACAGCTTGGAATATGGCTACACCTTC. It yields the protein CASSQRDSLEYGYTF.

The chain recombines TRBV5-1 with TRBJ2-2; D not resolved. V was pared by 4 bases and J by 6 bases, with 10 bases between. Germline-derived CDR1 and CDR2 are SGHRS and YFSETQ. This CDR3 has 13 residues. The CDR3 sequence is CASSPTIAGELFF. The CDR3 DNA follows: TGCGCCAGCAGCCCCACCATTGCCGGGGAGCTGTTTTTT.

The chain uses TRBV6-5 and TRBJ1-6; 9 positions agree with TRBD1. The CDR3 is 15 residues long. J gave up 10 bases and V 2 bases, and 6 bases lay outside the gene matches. Per germline, CDR1 MNHEY and CDR2 SVGAGI. In DNA, the CDR3 is TGTGCCAGCAGTTACGAGGACAGGGGAAGGTCACCCCTCCACTTT. It is translated as CASSYEDRGRSPLHF.

V gene TRBV19 combines with J gene TRBJ2-5, with D tentatively TRBD1 or TRBD2 (5 bases each). V lost 2 bases, J lost 2 bases, and 9 bases lay in between. The V gene's germline CDR1 is LNHDA and CDR2 SQIVND (reference sequence). This CDR3 has 14 amino acids. CDR3 DNA sequence: TGTGCCAGTAGTATACCGGGACGGCAAGAGACCCAGTACTTC. Protein sequence: CASSIPGRQETQYF.

This chain joins TRBV19 and TRBJ2-3; tentative D call: TRBD1 (5 bases). V was cut by 5 bases and J by 2 bases, with 14 bases left in between. The CDR3 has 15 amino acids. The germline CDR1 and CDR2 sequences are LNHDA and SQIVND (reference sequence). The CDR3, as DNA: TGTGCCAGTAGTCCAGGGTTGGGTGACACAGATACGCAGTATTTT. This encodes CASSPGLGDTDTQYF.

The chain uses TRBV5-4 and TRBJ2-5, with D possibly TRBD2 on 7 matching bases. V gave up 4 bases and J gave up 7 bases, with 17 bases separating them. The V gene's germline CDR1 is SGHNT and CDR2 YYREEE (reference sequence). The length of the CDR3 is 14 residues. CDR3 sequence: CASSGLGGPGTQYF. CDR3 DNA sequence: TGTGCCAGCAGCGGGCTGGGGGGGCCCGGGACCCAGTACTTC.

The V call is TRBV2, the J call TRBJ1-1; tentative D call: TRBD1 (5 bases). Per germline, CDR1 SNHLY and CDR2 FYNNEI. This CDR3 contains 13 residues. The ends were cut back, 7 bases at V and 0 bases at J, with 9 bases in the middle. CDR3 nucleotide sequence: TGTGCCAGCATTATGGACATGAACACTGAAGCTTTCTTT. Translated: CASIMDMNTEAFF.

The V call is TRBV6-6, the J call TRBJ2-3; 7 bases are shared with TRBD1. CDR3 length equals 15 residues. V shed 5 bases, J shed 2 bases, and the junction held 7 bases outside the gene matches. Germline values: CDR1 MNHNY, CDR2 SVGAGI (reference sequence). The CDR3: CASSPTGQNTDTQYF. For the CDR3, the DNA is TGTGCCAGCAGTCCGACGGGACAGAACACAGATACGCAGTATTTT.

The chain combines TRBV3-1 (or the pseudogene TRBV3-2) with TRBJ2-1; perhaps TRBD2 as D (5 bases). Germline assignment: CDR1 LGHDT and CDR2 YNNKEL (reference sequence). The CDR3 runs 17 residues. Trimming stripped 1 base from V and 1 base from J, with 14 bases between. The CDR3 loop is CASSQGRVSGSYNEQFF. CDR3 DNA sequence: TGTGCCAGCAGCCAAGGTAGGGTAAGCGGATCCTACAATGAGCAGTTCTTC.

CDR3 sequence: CASSPPIGALKEKLFF. DNA for the CDR3: TGTGCCAGCAGCCCCCCTATTGGAGCGCTAAAGGAGAAACTGTTTTTT. The rearrangement joins TRBV7-9 to TRBJ1-4; D is uncertain. The length of the CDR3 is 16 residues. Trimming pared 5 bases from V and 11 bases from J, leaving 24 bases between. The germline CDR1 and CDR2 sequences are SEHNR and FQNEAQ (reference sequence).

The chain links TRBV7-2 to TRBJ2-5; D uncertain. The CDR3 spans 13 residues. V lost 0 bases to trimming and J lost 1 base, with 3 bases between them. Germline V lookup: CDR1 SGHTA, CDR2 FQGNSA. DNA of the CDR3: TGTGCCAGCAGCTTAGCCCCCCAAGAGACCCAGTACTTC. Residues: CASSLAPQETQYF.

The V call is TRBV29-1, the J call TRBJ1-1; tentative D call: TRBD1 (5 bases). Germline loops: CDR1 SQVTM, CDR2 ANQGSEA. The CDR3 runs to 15 residues. V lost 2 bases and J lost 3, with 16 bases in between. CDR3 DNA: TGCAGCGTTGAAAGGGGAGGGGTGATATACACTGAAGCTTTCTTT. Protein product: CSVERGGVIYTEAFF.

V and J are TRBV7-8 and TRBJ2-7; 8 positions agree with TRBD2. With 5 bases clipped from V and 2 bases from J, the junction kept 8 bases outside the gene matches. The CDR3 loop spans 15 amino acids. Germline CDR1 reads SGHVS; CDR2 reads FQNEAQ. CDR3 nucleotide sequence: TGTGCCAGCAGCGGACGCGCGGGACTAGCCTACGAGCAGTACTTC. The encoded protein is CASSGRAGLAYEQYF.

The V gene is TRBV28, the J gene TRBJ1-4, with D possibly matching TRBD1 (6 bases). CDR1 and CDR2 from the germline V gene are MDHEN and SYDVKM. The length of the CDR3 is 14 residues. Trimming cost V 10 bases and J 10 bases, with 22 bases left between them. The CDR3 loop is CATISTGTVSKLFF. For the CDR3, the DNA is TGTGCCACCATTTCAACAGGGACGGTTTCAAAACTGTTTTTT.

V usage is TRBV7-6 and J usage is TRBJ1-5; possible D gene TRBD1, 5 bases. Germline V gene lookup returns CDR1 SGHVS and CDR2 FNYEAQ. This CDR3 comprises 15 residues. V gave up 1 base and J gave up 3 bases, with 10 bases separating them. The CDR3 coding sequence is TGTGCCAGCAGCTTAGAAGGGGCTCCCAATCAGCCCCAGCATTTT. Translation: CASSLEGAPNQPQHF.

This chain links TRBV3-1 (or the pseudogene TRBV3-2) with TRBJ2-1; 8 bases agree with TRBD2. The CDR3 is 15 residues long. Germline V gene lookup returns CDR1 LGHDT and CDR2 YNNKEL (reference sequence). Unmatched junction bases numbered 3, after V lost 5 bases and J lost 0 bases. CDR3 region: CASSSSGGSYNEQFF. The CDR3 DNA sequence: TGTGCCAGCAGCTCGAGCGGGGGCTCCTACAATGAGCAGTTCTTC.

This rearrangement joins TRBV6-2 or TRBV6-3 to TRBJ1-2; 7 bases match TRBD1. The CDR3 has 14 amino acids. Germline CDR1 is MNHEY and CDR2 is SVGEGT. Unmatched junction bases numbered 7, after V lost 6 bases and J lost 3 bases. CDR3 in DNA: TGTGCCAGCAGCCGCCGGGACAGAGACTATGGCTACACCTTC. Its translation: CASSRRDRDYGYTF.

The chain uses TRBV24-1 and TRBJ1-5, with 12 bases lining up with TRBD1. CDR1 is KGHDR, CDR2 SFDVKD, per germline. After removal of 3 bases from V and 6 bases from J, the junction contained 5 bases not matched to a gene. The CDR3 is made up of 16 amino acids. The CDR3 region is CATSDPGTGGGQPQHF. In nucleotides, the CDR3 is TGTGCCACCAGTGATCCCGGGACAGGGGGCGGTCAGCCCCAGCATTTT.

CDR3: CASSEGRDRGRQETQYF. As DNA, the CDR3 is TGTGCCAGCAGTGAGGGAAGGGACAGGGGGCGGCAAGAGACCCAGTACTTC. The chain links TRBV25-1 to TRBJ2-5; 12 nucleotides line up with TRBD1. In germline, CDR1 is MGHDK, CDR2 SYGVNS. With V trimmed by 3 bases and J by 2 bases, 7 bases remained unmatched. The CDR3 length is 17 residues.

The V gene is TRBV6-5, the J gene TRBJ2-7; D remains unclear. The CDR3 loop spans 12 amino acids. V was pared by 6 bases and J by 1 base, with 7 bases between. Germline-derived CDR1 and CDR2 are MNHEY and SVGAGI. CDR3 sequence (DNA): TGTGCCAGCAGCGTCATGTCCTACGAGCAGTACTTC. Translating it yields CASSVMSYEQYF.